This TCR beta chain derives from a study of cytomegalovirus exposure and HLA in healthy donors. This clone occurred a few times. Its cognate antigen is unknown. Study results and limitations: A classifier reportedly called cytomegalovirus status with high sensitivity and specificity. Because they were indistinguishable, some V segments, including TRBV6-2 and TRBV6-3, were excluded. Per published accounts, TCR beta sequences correctly predicted the HLA-A and HLA-B alleles of most subjects.

V was clipped by 2 bases and J by 8 bases; unmatched bases: 12. Germline CDR1 is SGDLS and CDR2 is YYNGEE. The CDR3 extends over 15 amino acids. When sampled, the donors appeared nominally healthy, though they likely had unrecorded immune exposures. PCR amplification relied on 60 Vbeta primers (plus 13 Jbeta primers). Repertoires were generated with immunoSEQ multiplex PCR, while TCRdb's copy carries only in-frame clones and drops some. The data contain 150,000 to 200,000 clones, roughly 80% of them seen just once; the ten biggest clones take up approximately 3%. Sequenced: PBMCs. The clonotype was recovered from a middle-aged woman in good health and CMV-seronegative. The genes are TRBV9 and TRBJ1-1, with 7 bases aligning to TRBD1. CDR3 coding DNA: TGTGCCAGCAGCGTGAGACTGACAGGGCTCAAGGAAGCTTTCTTT. Protein sequence: CASSVRLTGLKEAFF. Supplemented by reference TRBV9 and TRBJ1-1, the full variable domain reads DSGVTQTPKHLITATGQRVTLRCSPRSGDLSVYWYQQSLDQGLQFLIQYYNGEERAKGNILERFSAQQFPDLHSELNLSSLELGDSALYFCASSVRLTGLKEAFFGQGTRLTVV.